These 14 T cell receptor beta chains originate from one sample sequenced in a study of cytotoxic CD8 clonotypes in ibrutinib-treated CLL. Measured with immunoSEQ multiplex PCR; TCRdb has only the in-frame clones, and not every one. The data show hundreds of thousands of clones, 70% seen once. The sequenced sample was PBMCs, obtained after 24 months of ibrutinib treatment. These receptor sequences come from a human donor with chronic lymphocytic leukemia.

This chain uses TRBV6-5 with TRBJ1-1, with TRBD1 as a possible D gene (6 bases). The CDR3 sequence is 15 residues long. Trimming removed 5 bases at V and 0 bases at J, with 13 bases between. The germline V gene has CDR1 MNHEY and CDR2 SVGAGI. DNA of the CDR3: TGTGCCAGCAGTCACGTGACAGGCTTGAACACTGAAGCTTTCTTT. Encoded protein: CASSHVTGLNTEAFF.

V is TRBV5-4 and J is TRBJ2-1, with 8 bases matching TRBD2. The CDR3 is 17 amino acids. V dropped 0 bases and J dropped 6; count of bases not matched to a gene: 11. Germline V gene data show CDR1 as SGHNT and CDR2 as YYREEE (reference sequence). The CDR3 DNA is TGTGCCAGCAGCTTGGCCGGAGTAGCGGGAATGGGCAATGAGCAGTTCTTC. Its protein product is CASSLAGVAGMGNEQFF.

The CDR3 bases are TGTGCCAGCAGCGCCGGGACTGGAGGGTTCCATGAGCAGTTCTTC. It codes for CASSAGTGGFHEQFF. The rearrangement links TRBV6-5 to TRBJ2-1, with D possibly TRBD2 on 6 matching bases. Germline-derived CDR1 and CDR2 are MNHEY and SVGAGI. The CDR3 has 15 amino acids. The V and J ends lost 6 bases and 8 bases respectively, with 20 bases between them.

In this sample, this clone turned up once. The CDR3 sequence: CSAGSWEKLFF. The CDR3, as DNA: TGCAGCGCGGGAAGCTGGGAAAAACTGTTTTTT. V usage is TRBV29-1 and J usage is TRBJ1-4; D gene uncertain. Trimming pared 7 bases from V and 8 bases from J, leaving 11 bases between. Germline V gene sequence: CDR1 SQVTM, CDR2 ANQGSEA. The CDR3 is made up of 11 amino acids.

The chain carries TRBV9 and TRBJ2-5, with 7 bases fitting TRBD1. The junction had 6 bases not matched to a gene; V was cut back by 7 bases and J by 3 bases. The CDR3 loop spans 13 amino acids. In germline, CDR1 is SGDLS, CDR2 YYNGEE. CDR3 sequence: CASGTDKEETQYF. The CDR3 nucleotides are TGTGCCAGCGGGACAGATAAGGAAGAGACCCAGTACTTC.

This clone was detected a few times. The V call is TRBV9, the J call TRBJ2-5; D is unclear. V lost 0 bases to trimming and J lost 0 bases, with 9 bases between them. Germline CDR1 is SGDLS and CDR2 is YYNGEE. The CDR3 covers 15 residues. The CDR3: CASSVVGNYQETQYF. DNA of the CDR3: TGTGCCAGCAGCGTAGTGGGTAACTACCAAGAGACCCAGTACTTC.

The chain joins TRBV5-1 to TRBJ1-4; D is undetermined. The germline V gene has CDR1 SGHRS and CDR2 YFSETQ. CDR3 length: 14 residues. V lost 3 bases, J lost 0 bases, and 6 bases lay in between. DNA of the CDR3: TGCGCCAGCAGCTCACAAGCAACTAATGAAAAACTGTTTTTT. Translated, it gives CASSSQATNEKLFF.

The chain links TRBV30 to TRBJ1-1; 9 bases line up with TRBD1. The ends lost 2 bases at V and 10 bases at J; junction bases unmatched: 8. Germline V CDR1 and CDR2: GTSNPN, SVGIG (reference sequence). The CDR3 has 13 residues. Here the CDR3 reads CAWSWTGDGVAFF. The DNA for the CDR3 is TGTGCCTGGAGTTGGACAGGGGATGGGGTAGCTTTCTTT. The whole variable domain, remainder taken from reference TRBV30 and TRBJ1-1, is SQTIHQWPATLVQPVGSPLSLECTVEGTSNPNLYWYRQAAGRGLQLLFYSVGIGQISSEVPQNLSASRPQDRQFILSSKKLLLSDSGFYLCAWSWTGDGVAFFGQGTRLTVV.

The V gene is TRBV29-1, the J gene TRBJ2-7, with a weak D call TRBD2 (6 bases). CDR3 length equals 17 residues. Trimming shortened V by 5 bases and J by 4 bases, and 27 bases separated the two germline ends. Germline CDR1 is SQVTM and CDR2 is ANQGSEA. The CDR3 loop reads CSVLGPSVDGTQYEQYF. CDR3 nucleotides: TGCAGCGTTCTGGGGCCCTCAGTAGACGGGACTCAATACGAGCAGTACTTC.

The J gene is TRBJ2-7, the V gene TRBV4-1, with D possibly being TRBD2 (6 bases). This CDR3 contains 16 residues. V was shortened by 0 bases and J by 2 bases, with 14 bases between the two germline ends. From germline, CDR1 is MGHRA and CDR2 YSYEKL. CDR3 DNA: TGCGCCAGCAGCCAAGATCCCGAGCGGGCTACCTACGAGCAGTACTTC. Amino acid sequence: CASSQDPERATYEQYF.

This chain links TRBV28 with TRBJ2-3; 13 bases agree with TRBD2. Germline CDR1 is MDHEN and CDR2 is SYDVKM. Trimming at V came to 7 bases and at J to 5 bases, leaving 12 bases not matched to a gene. The CDR3 extends over 17 amino acids. In DNA form, the CDR3 reads TGTGCCAGCACCGTCACTAGCGGGAGGGCCAGGGGAGATACGCAGTATTTT. Its translation is CASTVTSGRARGDTQYF.

The gene calls are TRBV25-1 and TRBJ2-7; tentative D call: TRBD2 (5 bases). Trimming stripped 3 bases from V and 3 bases from J, with 6 bases between. Germline CDR1 reads MGHDK; CDR2 reads SYGVNS. This CDR3 is built from 12 residues. The CDR3 nucleotides are TGTGCCAGCAGTGACGGGATCTACGAGCAGTACTTC. This gives the protein CASSDGIYEQYF.

This clone was found a few times. This chain links TRBV7-2 with TRBJ2-2; D is unresolved. CDR3 size: 12 residues. Germline lookup yields CDR1 SGHTA and CDR2 FQGNSA. V was clipped by 4 bases and J by 4 bases, with 4 bases between them. The CDR3 DNA sequence: TGTGCCAGCAGCTCCCTCACCGGGGAGCTGTTTTTT. It encodes CASSSLTGELFF.

V is TRBV19 and J is TRBJ1-2, with a possible D match to TRBD1 (6 bases). CDR3 size: 14 residues. The V end was cut by 7 bases, the J end by 7 bases, with 19 bases between. Germline V gene data show CDR1 as LNHDA and CDR2 as SQIVND (reference sequence). The CDR3 spells CASTTKITGIGYTF. CDR3 coding DNA: TGTGCCAGTACCACAAAAATTACAGGGATTGGCTACACCTTC.